The clone carrying this TCR beta chain was recorded a few times. CDR3 length equals 19 residues. J gave up 7 bases and V 4 bases, and 22 bases lay outside the gene matches. As handled by the study authors: Amplification of reference gene primers was used by the study to estimate nucleated cell counts. Some clones are missing from TCRdb's copy, which holds only in-frame ones; the method was immunoSEQ multiplex PCR. That table furnishes V, J and clone size, whereas the DNA furnished D and trimming. The table shows a few hundred thousand clones, with approximately 82% occurring only once. This sample is part of a study of blood T cell repertoires in COVID-19. About the research overall: Samples taken during acute and convalescent COVID-19 were collected in the United States, Italy and Spain. The analysed material was cDNA or gDNA that came from T cells, B-cell-depleted T cells, or PBMCs.

The chain carries TRBV23-1 and TRBJ1-5, with 7 bases identical to TRBD1. TRBV23-1 is identified as an open reading frame with a role that is uncertain. Source material: peripheral blood. This TCR was sampled from a woman aged 18-29 years with acute or convalescent COVID-19. The CDR3 reads CASSLISTHWTGRRQPQHF. The CDR3 DNA reads as TGCGCCAGCAGTCTGATTTCTACCCATTGGACAGGCCGGAGACAGCCCCAGCATTTT.